The 30 T cell receptor beta chains given below trace back to one sample, sequenced in a study of vaccination effects on CD4 cells after COVID-19. These receptors lack a known antigen. Sequencing was preceded by expansion of antigen-specific CD4+ T cells with viral peptide pools in the ViraFEST assay. Culturing for 10 to 11 days preceded CD4+ T cell isolation. From March to December 2020, the person had a SARS-CoV-2 infection that was confirmed by PCR. Profiling relied on immunoSEQ multiplex PCR, and the TCRdb table lists in-frame clones only, not all of them. Here the sample spans around 23,000 clones, around 75% being singletons. The input for sequencing was CD4+ T cells from PBMCs cultured with a peptide pool, taken before COVID-19 vaccination. All receptors come from a human donor who had a prior SARS-CoV-2 infection.

This clone has only one observation. This chain uses TRBV3-1 (or the pseudogene TRBV3-2) with TRBJ2-1, with 7 bases that match TRBD2. The CDR3 covers 15 residues. CDR1 is LGHDT, CDR2 YNNKEL, per germline (reference sequence). J lost 7 bases, V lost 1 base, and 7 bases had no gene match. The CDR3 nucleotides read TGTGCCAGCAGCCAAGCGGGGGGACCAATTAATGAGCAGTTCTTC. Amino acids: CASSQAGGPINEQFF.

The chain couples TRBV27 to TRBJ2-7; the D gene is possibly TRBD1 (7 bases). V was cut by 0 bases and J by 2 bases, with 11 bases left in between. The CDR3 sequence is 15 residues long. Germline V gives CDR1 MNHEY, CDR2 SMNVEV (reference sequence). The CDR3 reads CASSLSGGQTYEQYF. CDR3 DNA sequence: TGTGCCAGCAGTTTATCGGGGGGACAGACCTACGAGCAGTACTTC.

The chain employs TRBV7-6 and TRBJ1-3, with a possible D match to TRBD1 (5 bases). This CDR3 has 17 amino acids. V was trimmed by 7 bases and J by 0 bases, leaving 19 bases between them. CDR1 is SGHVS, CDR2 FNYEAQ, per germline. The CDR3 sequence: CASTAGIRLDSGNTIYF. The DNA for the CDR3 is TGTGCCAGCACCGCAGGGATAAGGCTAGACTCTGGAAACACCATATATTTT.

This clone has only a few counts. The V gene is TRBV28, the J gene TRBJ1-5; TRBD1 agrees at 7 bases. The ends lost 6 bases at V and 9 bases at J; junction bases unmatched: 11. Germline CDR1 reads MDHEN; CDR2 reads SYDVKM. The CDR3 runs 14 residues. CDR3 amino acids: CASSTSRQGGPQHF. As DNA, the CDR3 is TGTGCCAGCAGCACCTCGCGCCAGGGGGGGCCCCAGCATTTT.

This clone was recorded only once. The chain is built from TRBV9 and TRBJ2-2; D unclear. Germline CDR1 and CDR2: SGDLS and YYNGEE. With 7 bases removed from V and 0 bases from J, the gap between germline ends came to 10 bases. This CDR3 has 14 residues. The CDR3 here is CASSKRANTGELFF. DNA of the CDR3: TGTGCCAGCTCGAAACGGGCGAACACCGGGGAGCTGTTTTTT.

This clone appeared a single time. The chain employs TRBV5-4 and TRBJ1-1, with 8 bases matching TRBD1. V was pared by 4 bases and J by 0 bases, with 5 bases of the junction left unmatched. Germline V gene lookup returns CDR1 SGHNT and CDR2 YYREEE (reference sequence). The CDR3 extends over 15 amino acids. The CDR3 bases are TGTGCCAGCAGCAAAGAGACAGGGGTGAACACTGAAGCTTTCTTT. Translating it yields CASSKETGVNTEAFF.

The J gene is TRBJ2-1, the V gene TRBV4-1; either TRBD1 or TRBD2 may fit D (5 bases each). The germline V gene has CDR1 MGHRA and CDR2 YSYEKL. V shed 3 bases and J shed 7 bases, with 16 bases lying between them. The CDR3 spans 15 residues. This CDR3 reads CASSHMWGIGNEQFF. CDR3 nucleotide sequence: TGCGCCAGCAGCCATATGTGGGGGATCGGGAATGAGCAGTTCTTC.

The chain links TRBV6-5 to TRBJ1-6; D is ambiguous. The CDR3 is 13 residues long. Germline CDR1 is MNHEY and CDR2 is SVGAGI. V lost 8 bases and J lost 7, with 12 bases in between. The CDR3 protein is CASRPIVNSPLHF. The CDR3 DNA is TGTGCCAGCCGGCCGATTGTCAATTCACCCCTCCACTTT.

CDR3 residues: CASSVGLAGVYNEQFF. As DNA, the CDR3 is TGTGCCAGCAGCGTAGGACTAGCGGGAGTTTACAATGAGCAGTTCTTC. This chain joins TRBV9 and TRBJ2-1; 12 nucleotides agree with TRBD2. This CDR3 region has 16 residues. Per germline, CDR1 SGDLS and CDR2 YYNGEE. With 0 bases clipped from V and 4 bases from J, the junction kept 2 bases outside the gene matches. The full variable domain, completed using reference TRBV9 and TRBJ2-1, is DSGVTQTPKHLITATGQRVTLRCSPRSGDLSVYWYQQSLDQGLQFLIQYYNGEERAKGNILERFSAQQFPDLHSELNLSSLELGDSALYFCASSVGLAGVYNEQFFGPGTRLTVL.

This chain uses TRBV2 with TRBJ2-7; D not resolved. V was pared by 3 bases and J by 4 bases, with 7 bases between. The CDR3 extends over 12 amino acids. In germline, CDR1 is SNHLY, CDR2 FYNNEI. Here the CDR3 reads CASSELWYEQYF. In DNA form, the CDR3 reads TGTGCCAGCAGTGAGCTTTGGTACGAGCAGTACTTC.

V usage is TRBV5-1 and J usage is TRBJ1-2, with D hard to call. V lost 7 bases, J lost 8 bases, and 18 bases lay in between. Germline lookup yields CDR1 SGHRS and CDR2 YFSETQ. The CDR3 has 13 residues. This CDR3 reads CASGDTFYAGYTF. Here the CDR3 DNA reads TGCGCCAGCGGAGATACGTTCTATGCCGGCTACACCTTC.

The chain links TRBV19 to TRBJ1-2; possible D gene TRBD1, 5 bases. Per the germline V gene, CDR1 is LNHDA and CDR2 is SQIVND (reference sequence). V dropped 11 bases and J dropped 10 bases, with 17 bases sitting between them. The CDR3 length is 11 residues. The CDR3 DNA reads TGTGCCGGCGAAGACTCGGGACTCTACACCTTC. This translates into CAGEDSGLYTF.

The gene calls are TRBV10-2 and TRBJ2-3; D assignment may be TRBD1 or TRBD2 (6 bases each). With 7 bases removed from V and 1 base from J, the gap between germline ends came to 18 bases. This CDR3 is built from 16 residues. CDR1 and CDR2 (germline): WSHSY, SAAADI. The CDR3 here is CASKDVGGTGTDTQYF. The CDR3 bases are TGCGCCAGCAAGGACGTAGGGGGGACGGGCACAGATACGCAGTATTTT.

This chain links TRBV6-4 with TRBJ2-5, with D perhaps TRBD2 (6 bases). Germline-derived CDR1 and CDR2 are MRHNA and SNTAGT. Trimming removed 5 bases at V and 5 bases at J, with 12 bases between. This CDR3 has 13 amino acids. Here the CDR3 reads CASSMTREETQYF. Here the CDR3 DNA reads TGTGCCAGCAGTATGACTAGGGAGGAGACCCAGTACTTC.

This clone was detected only a few times. V is TRBV23-1 and J is TRBJ1-6; D not resolved. TRBV23-1 is an ORF; its function is uncertain. The CDR3 covers 17 residues. V was shortened by 2 bases and J by 0 bases, with 11 bases between the two germline ends. For the CDR3, the DNA is TGCGCCAGCAGTCAAAACAGTAAGAGCTCCTATAATTCACCCCTCCACTTT. It codes for CASSQNSKSSYNSPLHF.

This clone was seen more than once but under ten times. This rearrangement joins TRBV18 to TRBJ1-1; TRBD1 matches at 7 bases. The CDR3 is 13 amino acids. Germline lookup yields CDR1 KGHSH and CDR2 LQKENI. J lost 1 base, V lost 6 bases, and 2 bases had no gene match. The chain's CDR3 is CASSGQRNTEAFF. The DNA of the CDR3 is TGTGCCAGCTCGGGACAGCGGAACACTGAAGCTTTCTTT.

The gene calls are TRBV7-9 and TRBJ2-1, with TRBD2 matching 13 bases. The V gene end was trimmed by 4 bases and the J gene end by 4 bases; junction bases not matched to a gene: 7. Germline V CDR1 and CDR2: SEHNR, FQNEAQ (reference sequence). The CDR3 has 17 amino acids. The CDR3 is CASSYGGLAGTYNEQFF. The CDR3 DNA reads TGTGCCAGCAGCTACGGGGGACTAGCGGGAACATACAATGAGCAGTTCTTC.

The chain is built from TRBV5-8 and TRBJ2-1, with 9 bases identical to TRBD2. With 0 bases clipped from V and 6 bases from J, the junction kept 4 bases outside the gene matches. This CDR3 is 15 amino acids long. Germline-derived CDR1 and CDR2 are SGHTS and YDEGEE. The CDR3 region is CASSLELAGANEQFF. Here the CDR3 DNA reads TGTGCCAGCAGCTTGGAATTAGCGGGAGCCAATGAGCAGTTCTTC.

This chain joins TRBV19 and TRBJ2-5; 10 bases align to TRBD2. This CDR3 has 15 amino acids. The V gene's germline CDR1 is LNHDA and CDR2 SQIVND (reference sequence). Trimming removed 4 bases from V and 5 bases from J; junction bases left unmatched: 7. CDR3 in DNA: TGTGCCAGTAGTACCCTAGCGGGAGCCGTGGAGACCCAGTACTTC. Its protein is CASSTLAGAVETQYF. The complete variable domain, with remaining parts taken from reference TRBV19 and TRBJ2-5, reads DGGITQSPKYLFRKEGQNVTLSCEQNLNHDAMYWYRQDPGQGLRLIYYSQIVNDFQKGDIAEGYSVSREKKESFPLTVTSAQKNPTAFYLCASSTLAGAVETQYFGPGTRLLVL.

The gene calls are TRBV5-4 and TRBJ2-1; D not resolved. The V and J ends lost 4 bases and 5 bases respectively, with 4 bases between them. CDR3 size: 11 residues. Germline-derived CDR1 and CDR2 are SGHNT and YYREEE (reference sequence). This chain's CDR3 is CASSRNNEQFF. The CDR3 nucleotides are TGTGCCAGCAGCCGAAACAATGAGCAGTTCTTC.

This clone was observed a handful of times. The chain links TRBV7-3 to TRBJ2-2, with D perhaps assigned TRBD1 or TRBD2 (5 bases each). This CDR3 spans 16 amino acids. CDR1 is SGHTA, CDR2 FQGTGA, per germline. The V gene lost 2 bases and the J gene lost 0 bases, with 10 bases spanning the gap. The CDR3 DNA sequence: TGTGCCAGCAGCTTAGTAGGGACCGCGAACACCGGGGAGCTGTTTTTT. It specifies CASSLVGTANTGELFF.

The chain couples TRBV3-1 (or the pseudogene TRBV3-2) to TRBJ2-3; weak D call: TRBD1 (6 bases). CDR3 length equals 11 residues. CDR1 is LGHDT and CDR2 is YNNKEL in the germline V gene (reference sequence). V dropped 5 bases and J dropped 9 bases, with 9 bases sitting between them. In nucleotides, the CDR3 is TGTGCCAGCAGCAACAGGGAGACGCAGTATTTT. This translates into CASSNRETQYF.

The J gene is TRBJ2-7, the V gene TRBV5-1; no definite D call. Trimming took off 0 bases at V and 5 bases at J, with 12 bases between the two ends. The V gene's germline CDR1 is SGHRS and CDR2 YFSETQ. This CDR3 contains 14 residues. CDR3 amino acids: CASSLGRRTDEQYF. CDR3 in DNA: TGCGCCAGCAGCTTGGGCCGACGTACCGACGAGCAGTACTTC.

This rearrangement joins TRBV7-9 to TRBJ2-3, with no clear D. Between the trimmed V and J ends, which lost 2 bases and 2 bases, there was a span of 8 bases. The CDR3 spans 14 residues. Per the germline V gene, CDR1 is SEHNR and CDR2 is FQNEAQ (reference sequence). In DNA, the CDR3 is TGTGCCAGCAGCTTAACAGCCTACACAGATACGCAGTATTTT. Translating it yields CASSLTAYTDTQYF.

The table lists this clone with a count of one. CDR3 coding DNA: TGTGCCAGCAGTATTTTCGGGGAGTACGGCTACACCTTC. Translated, it gives CASSIFGEYGYTF. J is TRBJ1-2 and V is TRBV5-6; no clear D. Looked up from germline, CDR1 is SGHDT and CDR2 is YYEEEE. There are 13 residues in the CDR3. Trimming took off 5 bases at V and 8 bases at J, with 16 bases between the two ends.

J is TRBJ1-1 and V is TRBV12-3 or TRBV12-4; no reliable D call. The CDR3 totals 13 residues. Trimming took 6 bases from V and 2 from J, leaving 10 bases between them. Here the CDR3 reads CASSRAINTEAFF. Here the CDR3 DNA reads TGTGCCAGCAGCCGGGCCATAAACACTGAAGCTTTCTTT.

The J gene is TRBJ2-5, the V gene TRBV7-2; no firm D call. CDR1 is SGHTA and CDR2 is FQGNSA in the germline V gene. V dropped 1 base and J dropped 7 bases, with 13 bases sitting between them. This CDR3 is 14 amino acids long. Here the CDR3 reads CASSLVVLGVTQYF. The CDR3 coding sequence is TGTGCCAGCAGCTTAGTAGTTCTAGGCGTGACCCAGTACTTC.

This clone was seen a few times. This chain connects TRBV12-3 or TRBV12-4 to TRBJ2-5; D perhaps matches TRBD2 (5 bases). V gave up 6 bases and J gave up 2 bases, with 10 bases separating them. This CDR3 contains 13 residues. The CDR3 loop reads CASRIRDQETQYF. The CDR3 nucleotides read TGTGCCAGCAGAATCCGGGATCAAGAGACCCAGTACTTC.

V usage is TRBV2 and J usage is TRBJ2-7; D tentatively reads TRBD1 or TRBD2 (5 bases each). Germline CDR1 is SNHLY and CDR2 is FYNNEI. The CDR3 totals 14 residues. Trimming removed 2 bases at V and 6 bases at J, with 14 bases between. CDR3 DNA sequence: TGTGCCAGCAGTGAATTTCTAGGGGACCGCGAGCAGTACTTC. It codes for CASSEFLGDREQYF.

The chain uses TRBV10-1 and TRBJ2-2; 7 bases agree with TRBD1. V dropped 3 bases and J dropped 1; count of bases not matched to a gene: 5. CDR1 WNHNN and CDR2 SYGVQD come from the germline V gene (reference sequence). CDR3 length: 16 residues. CDR3 region: CASSDTTGRNTGELFF. CDR3 in DNA: TGCGCCAGCAGTGATACGACAGGGAGGAACACCGGGGAGCTGTTTTTT.